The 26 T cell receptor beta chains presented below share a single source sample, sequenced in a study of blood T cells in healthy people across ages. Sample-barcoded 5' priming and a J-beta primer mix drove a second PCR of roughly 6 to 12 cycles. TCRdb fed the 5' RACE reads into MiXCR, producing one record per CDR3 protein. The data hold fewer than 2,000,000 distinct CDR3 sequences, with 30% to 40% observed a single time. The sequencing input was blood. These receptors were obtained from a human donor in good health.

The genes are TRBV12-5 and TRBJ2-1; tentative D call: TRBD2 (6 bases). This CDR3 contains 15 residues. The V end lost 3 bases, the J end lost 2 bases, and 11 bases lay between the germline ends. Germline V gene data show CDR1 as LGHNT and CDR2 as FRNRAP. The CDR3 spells CASGFSWGAYNEQFF. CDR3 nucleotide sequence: TGTGCTAGTGGTTTCTCTTGGGGGGCCTACAATGAGCAGTTCTTC.

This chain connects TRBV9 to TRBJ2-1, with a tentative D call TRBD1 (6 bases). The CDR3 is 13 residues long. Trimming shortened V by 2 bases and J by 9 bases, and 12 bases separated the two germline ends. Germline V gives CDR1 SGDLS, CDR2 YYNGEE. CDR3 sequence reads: CASSVTGLAEQFF. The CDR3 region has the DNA TGTGCCAGCAGCGTTACAGGGTTGGCTGAGCAGTTCTTC.

The CDR3 sequence is CASSPPTRGFYEQYF. The CDR3 nucleotides are TGTGCCAGCAGTCCCCCTACTAGAGGCTTCTACGAGCAGTACTTC. This chain uses TRBV28 with TRBJ2-5, with D perhaps TRBD2 (5 bases). With the DNA end fitting TRBJ2-7 better, the J assignment may be wrong. The CDR3 runs 15 residues. CDR1 MDHEN and CDR2 SYDVKM come from the germline V gene.

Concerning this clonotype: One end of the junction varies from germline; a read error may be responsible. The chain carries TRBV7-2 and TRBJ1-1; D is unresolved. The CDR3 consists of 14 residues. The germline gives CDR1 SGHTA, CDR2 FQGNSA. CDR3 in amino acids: CASSLVIAAGLAFF. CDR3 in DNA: TGTGCCAGTAGCTTAGTCATTGCAGCCGGGTTGGCTTTCTTT.

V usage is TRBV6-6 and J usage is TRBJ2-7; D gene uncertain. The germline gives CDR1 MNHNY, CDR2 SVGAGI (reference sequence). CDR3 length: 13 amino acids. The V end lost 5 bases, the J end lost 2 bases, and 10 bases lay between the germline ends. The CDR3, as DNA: TGTGCCAGCAGTCACGTAGGCCCCTACGAGCAGTACTTC. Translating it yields CASSHVGPYEQYF.

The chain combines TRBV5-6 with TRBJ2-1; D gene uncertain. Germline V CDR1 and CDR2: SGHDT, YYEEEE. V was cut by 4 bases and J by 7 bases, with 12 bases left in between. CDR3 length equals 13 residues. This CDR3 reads CASSPEAGNEQFF. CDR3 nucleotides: TGTGCCAGCAGCCCCGAGGCAGGTAATGAGCAGTTCTTC.

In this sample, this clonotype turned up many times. CDR3 in DNA: TGTGCCAGCAGTTATGGGACAGCAACCTACGAGCAGTACTTC. Translated, it gives CASSYGTATYEQYF. The chain carries TRBV6-2 or TRBV6-3 and TRBJ2-7; 7 bases line up with TRBD1. Per germline, CDR1 MNHEY and CDR2 SVGEGT. This CDR3 contains 14 residues. Germline trimming cut 3 bases from V and 2 bases from J; bases unmatched to any gene: 4.

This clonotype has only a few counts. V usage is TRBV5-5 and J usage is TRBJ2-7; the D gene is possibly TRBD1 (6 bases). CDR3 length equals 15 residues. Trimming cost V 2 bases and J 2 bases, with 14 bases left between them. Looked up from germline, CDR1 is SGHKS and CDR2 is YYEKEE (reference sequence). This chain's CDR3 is CASSFFQGRTYEQYF. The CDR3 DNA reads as TGTGCCAGCAGCTTCTTTCAGGGGAGAACCTACGAGCAGTACTTC.

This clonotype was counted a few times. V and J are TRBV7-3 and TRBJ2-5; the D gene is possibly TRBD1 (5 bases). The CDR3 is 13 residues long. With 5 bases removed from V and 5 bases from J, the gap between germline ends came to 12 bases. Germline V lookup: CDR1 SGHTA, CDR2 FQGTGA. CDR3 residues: CASSRGNRETQYF. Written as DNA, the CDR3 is TGTGCCAGCAGCAGGGGCAATCGGGAGACCCAGTACTTC.

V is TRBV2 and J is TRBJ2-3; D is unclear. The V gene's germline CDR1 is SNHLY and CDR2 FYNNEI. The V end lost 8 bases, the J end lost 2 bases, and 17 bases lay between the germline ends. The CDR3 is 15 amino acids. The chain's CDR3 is CASLNNPGDTDTQYF. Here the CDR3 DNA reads TGTGCCAGCTTGAACAACCCTGGGGACACAGATACGCAGTATTTT. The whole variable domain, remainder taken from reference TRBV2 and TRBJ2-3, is EPEVTQTPSHQVTQMGQEVILRCVPISNHLYFYWYRQILGQKVEFLVSFYNNEISEKSEIFDDQFSVERPDGSNFTLKIRSTKLEDSAMYFCASLNNPGDTDTQYFGPGTRLTVL.

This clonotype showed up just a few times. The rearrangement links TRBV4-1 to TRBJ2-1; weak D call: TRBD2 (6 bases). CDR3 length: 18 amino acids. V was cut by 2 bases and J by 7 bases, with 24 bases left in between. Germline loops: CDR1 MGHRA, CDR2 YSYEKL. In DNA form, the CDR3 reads TGCGCCAGCAGCCAAATATTCCACGACGGGGGAATTAGGAATGAGCAGTTCTTC. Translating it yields CASSQIFHDGGIRNEQFF.

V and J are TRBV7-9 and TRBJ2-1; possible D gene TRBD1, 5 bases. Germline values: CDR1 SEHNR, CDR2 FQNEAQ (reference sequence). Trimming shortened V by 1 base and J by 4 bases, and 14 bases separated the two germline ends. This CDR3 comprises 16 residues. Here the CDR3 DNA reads TGTGCCAGCAGCTTAGGTTGGCAGGGAAAGTACAATGAGCAGTTCTTC. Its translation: CASSLGWQGKYNEQFF.

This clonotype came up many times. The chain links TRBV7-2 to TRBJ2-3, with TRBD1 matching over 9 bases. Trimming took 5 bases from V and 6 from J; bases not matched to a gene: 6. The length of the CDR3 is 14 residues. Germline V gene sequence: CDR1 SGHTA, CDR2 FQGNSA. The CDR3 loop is CASSLRQGVDTQYF. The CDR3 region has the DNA TGTGCCAGCAGCCTCCGACAGGGGGTGGATACGCAGTATTTT.

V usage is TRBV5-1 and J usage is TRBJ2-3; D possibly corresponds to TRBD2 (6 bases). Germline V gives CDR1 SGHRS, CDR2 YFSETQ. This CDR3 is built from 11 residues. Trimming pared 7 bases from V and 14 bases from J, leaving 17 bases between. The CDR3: CASLWPGLPYF. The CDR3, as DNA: TGCGCCAGCTTGTGGCCGGGACTCCCGTATTTT.

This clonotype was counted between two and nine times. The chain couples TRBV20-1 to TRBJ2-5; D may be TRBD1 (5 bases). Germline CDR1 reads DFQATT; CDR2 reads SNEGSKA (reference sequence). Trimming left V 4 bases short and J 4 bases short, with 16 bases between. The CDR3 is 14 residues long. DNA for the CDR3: TGCAGTGCTACTATTCCCCCAGGGCGAGAGACCCAGTACTTC. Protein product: CSATIPPGRETQYF.

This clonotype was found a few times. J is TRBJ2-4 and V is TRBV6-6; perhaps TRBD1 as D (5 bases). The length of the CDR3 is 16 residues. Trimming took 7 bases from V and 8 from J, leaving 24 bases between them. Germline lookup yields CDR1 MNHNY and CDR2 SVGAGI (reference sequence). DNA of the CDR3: TGTGCCAGCACCAAAACAACTATCCTAGGGGTAGACATTCAGTACTTC. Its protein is CASTKTTILGVDIQYF.

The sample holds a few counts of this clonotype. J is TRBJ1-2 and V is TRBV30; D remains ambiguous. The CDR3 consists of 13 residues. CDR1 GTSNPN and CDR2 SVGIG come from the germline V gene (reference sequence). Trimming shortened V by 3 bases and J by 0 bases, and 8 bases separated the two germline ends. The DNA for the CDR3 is TGTGCCTGGAGACAAGAGACTAACTATGGCTACACCTTC. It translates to CAWRQETNYGYTF.

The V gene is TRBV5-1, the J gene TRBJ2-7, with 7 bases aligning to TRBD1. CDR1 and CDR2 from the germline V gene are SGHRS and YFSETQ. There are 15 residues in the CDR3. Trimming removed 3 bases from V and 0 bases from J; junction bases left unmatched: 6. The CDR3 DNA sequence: TGCGCCAGCAGCTCTCCGACAGGGAGCTCCTACGAGCAGTACTTC. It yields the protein CASSSPTGSSYEQYF.

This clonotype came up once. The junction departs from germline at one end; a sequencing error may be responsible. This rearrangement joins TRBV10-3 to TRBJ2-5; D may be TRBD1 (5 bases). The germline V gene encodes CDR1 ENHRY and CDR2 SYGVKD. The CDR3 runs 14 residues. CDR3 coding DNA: TGTGCCACCAGTGTTTGGGGCACCCAAGAGACCCAGTACTTC. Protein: CATSVWGTQETQYF.

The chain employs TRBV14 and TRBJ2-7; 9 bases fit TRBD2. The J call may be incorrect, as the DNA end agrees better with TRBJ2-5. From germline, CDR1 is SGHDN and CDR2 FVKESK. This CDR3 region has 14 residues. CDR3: CASMPAGGEETQYF. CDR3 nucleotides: TGTGCCAGCATGCCAGCGGGGGGCGAAGAGACCCAGTACTTC.

CDR3 sequence reads: CASTPGGTYTDTQYF. Written as DNA, the CDR3 is TGTGCCAGCACCCCGGGAGGGACATACACAGATACGCAGTATTTT. The rearrangement links TRBV2 to TRBJ2-3; 8 bases map to TRBD2. The V segment lost 7 bases and the J segment 2 bases; nucleotides outside the gene matches: 8. This CDR3 has 15 amino acids. Germline V gives CDR1 SNHLY, CDR2 FYNNEI.

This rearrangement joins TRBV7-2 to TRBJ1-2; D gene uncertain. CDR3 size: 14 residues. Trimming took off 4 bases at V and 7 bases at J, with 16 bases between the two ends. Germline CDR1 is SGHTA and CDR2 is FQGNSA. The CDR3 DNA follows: TGTGCCAGCAGCTCGGACCCCGCTGTGTTTGGCTACACCTTC. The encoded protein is CASSSDPAVFGYTF.

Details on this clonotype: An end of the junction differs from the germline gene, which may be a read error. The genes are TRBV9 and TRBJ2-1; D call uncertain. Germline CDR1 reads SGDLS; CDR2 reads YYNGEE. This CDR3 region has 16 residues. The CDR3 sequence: CASSVDQFKPYNEQVF. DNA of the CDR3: TGTGCCAGCAGCGTAGACCAGTTCAAGCCCTACAATGAGCAGGTCTTC.

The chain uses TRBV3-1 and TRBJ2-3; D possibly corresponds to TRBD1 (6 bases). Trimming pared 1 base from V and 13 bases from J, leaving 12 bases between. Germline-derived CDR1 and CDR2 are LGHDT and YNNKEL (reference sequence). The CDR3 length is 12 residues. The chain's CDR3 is CASSQGDTQEYF. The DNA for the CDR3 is TGTGCCAGCAGCCAAGGGGACACCCAGGAGTATTTT.

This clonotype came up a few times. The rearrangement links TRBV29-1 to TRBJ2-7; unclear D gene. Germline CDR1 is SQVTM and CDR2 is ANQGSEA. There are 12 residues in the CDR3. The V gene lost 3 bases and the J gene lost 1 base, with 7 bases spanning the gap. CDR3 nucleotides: TGCAGCGTTGAGGACCCATCCTACGAGCAGTACTTC. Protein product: CSVEDPSYEQYF.

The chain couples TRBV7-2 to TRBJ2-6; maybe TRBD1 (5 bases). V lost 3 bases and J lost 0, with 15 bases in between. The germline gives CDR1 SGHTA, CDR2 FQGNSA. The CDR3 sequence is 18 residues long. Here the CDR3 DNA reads TGTGCCAGCAGCTTGTTGGGCAGGGTTTACTCTGGGGCCAACGTCCTGACTTTC. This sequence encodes CASSLLGRVYSGANVLTF.